The next 24 T cell receptor beta chains were all read from a single sample in a study of T cells in Graves' hyperthyroidism and ophthalmopathy (dated by TCRdb to the late 2010s). Library preparation used multiplex PCR. Sequencing took place on an Illumina HiSeq 2000. The TCR beta CDR3 regions were amplified from the RNA transcripts. For the first round of RT-PCR on the TCR CDR3, the HTBI primer set was used together with the Qiagen OneStep RT-PCR kit. Using fastp trimming at Q25 and MiXCR clonotype assembly, TCRdb reanalyzed the public sequencing data and kept in-frame beta chains. Duplicate CDR3 protein sequences are folded into a single record with the most common DNA and genes. Across this sample there are more than 350,000 distinct CDR3 sequences, with 13% to 15% seen only once. About 21% of the sample comes from the top ten. Sequencing used blood. Receptors were obtained from a woman aged 60 to 75 with Graves' ophthalmopathy.

The rearrangement joins TRBV5-1 to TRBJ2-5; D is perhaps TRBD1 or TRBD2 (5 bases each). The CDR3 spans 15 residues. Trimming shortened V by 5 bases and J by 2 bases, and 16 bases separated the two germline ends. Germline V gene data show CDR1 as SGHRS and CDR2 as YFSETQ. This CDR3 is CASSLYSGPQETQYF. CDR3 nucleotides: TGCGCCAGCAGTTTATATTCGGGACCACAAGAGACCCAGTACTTC.

V gene TRBV13 combines with J gene TRBJ2-2; TRBD2 aligns across 10 bases. From germline, CDR1 is PRHDT and CDR2 FYEKMQ (reference sequence). The CDR3 extends over 14 amino acids. With 3 bases clipped from V and 14 bases from J, the junction kept 9 bases outside the gene matches. CDR3 in amino acids: CASSFRGAGGPLFF. The CDR3, as DNA: TGTGCCAGCAGCTTTAGGGGAGCGGGAGGGCCACTGTTTTTT.

This clonotype was seen only once. The chain has TRBV19 and TRBJ2-7; D is undetermined. Trimming removed 8 bases from V and 7 bases from J, with 21 bases in between. CDR1 is LNHDA and CDR2 is SQIVND in the germline V gene (reference sequence). The CDR3 has 14 residues. This CDR3 reads CASSQFTRTGEQYF. CDR3 in DNA: TGTGCCAGTTCCCAATTTACCCGGACCGGGGAGCAGTACTTC. Supplemented by reference TRBV19 and TRBJ2-7, the full variable domain reads DGGITQSPKYLFRKEGQNVTLSCEQNLNHDAMYWYRQDPGQGLRLIYYSQIVNDFQKGDIAEGYSVSREKKESFPLTVTSAQKNPTAFYLCASSQFTRTGEQYFGPGTRLTVT.

Worth noting for this clonotype: The junction differs from germline at one of its ends, possibly a read error. The J gene is TRBJ2-1, the V gene TRBV2; tentative D call: TRBD2 (5 bases). The CDR3 totals 11 residues. Germline assignment: CDR1 SNHLY and CDR2 FYNNEI. The CDR3 coding sequence is TGTGCCAGCAGCACCAGCGGTGAGCAGTCCTTC. This sequence encodes CASSTSGEQSF.

The chain uses TRBV7-2 and TRBJ2-1; D gene ambiguous. The V gene lost 3 bases and the J gene lost 5 bases, with 8 bases spanning the gap. CDR3 length: 13 amino acids. Per the germline V gene, CDR1 is SGHTA and CDR2 is FQGNSA. DNA for the CDR3: TGTGCCAGCAGCTTCGAGGCAAACAATGAGCAGTTCTTC. Translating gives CASSFEANNEQFF.

This clonotype was seen many times. V is TRBV7-3 and J is TRBJ2-1; TRBD1 aligns across 7 bases. V was clipped by 6 bases and J by 0 bases; unmatched bases: 8. The germline V gene has CDR1 SGHTA and CDR2 FQGTGA. This CDR3 has 16 amino acids. The CDR3 loop is CASSRRQGSSYNEQFF. Written as DNA, the CDR3 is TGTGCCAGCAGTCGTCGACAGGGAAGCTCCTACAATGAGCAGTTCTTC.

The chain couples TRBV7-6 to TRBJ1-3; possible D gene TRBD1, 6 bases. Germline values: CDR1 SGHVS, CDR2 FNYEAQ. V dropped 4 bases and J dropped 4 bases, with 14 bases sitting between them. This CDR3 contains 15 residues. As DNA, the CDR3 is TGTGCCAGCAGCTCCCGGGGGGGGCTCGGAAACACCATATATTTT. Translating it yields CASSSRGGLGNTIYF.

The sample holds many counts of this clonotype. The CDR3 sequence: CASSPGVPVEELFF. In DNA form, the CDR3 reads TGTGCCAGCTCACCTGGAGTCCCAGTCGAAGAGCTGTTTTTT. J is TRBJ2-2 and V is TRBV18, with D uncertain. The CDR3 is made up of 14 amino acids. The V end was cut by 3 bases, the J end by 11 bases, with 16 bases between. Germline assignment: CDR1 KGHSH and CDR2 LQKENI.

This clonotype was recorded at least ten times. The V gene is TRBV20-1, the J gene TRBJ1-1, with D possibly being TRBD1 (6 bases). Trimming removed 0 bases from V and 3 bases from J, with 17 bases in between. Germline lookup yields CDR1 DFQATT and CDR2 SNEGSKA (reference sequence). This CDR3 comprises 16 residues. The CDR3 DNA follows: TGCAGTGCTAGAGATCGGGGGGGCAGGAGGCACACTGAAGCTTTCTTT. This codes for CSARDRGGRRHTEAFF.

This clonotype was found many times. The chain carries TRBV27 and TRBJ2-2; 8 positions agree with TRBD1. Germline trimming cut 5 bases from V and 4 bases from J; bases unmatched to any gene: 6. This CDR3 has 15 residues. Germline loops: CDR1 MNHEY, CDR2 SMNVEV (reference sequence). The CDR3 bases are TGTGCCAGCAGTAGGGCAGGGGGCATCACCGGGGAGCTGTTTTTT. Translating gives CASSRAGGITGELFF.

This clonotype was seen at least ten times. V gene TRBV2 combines with J gene TRBJ2-3, with 16 bases aligning to TRBD2. Germline assignment: CDR1 SNHLY and CDR2 FYNNEI. CDR3 size: 16 residues. Losses at the gene ends were 5 bases for V and 4 bases for J; bases not matched to a gene: 3. This chain's CDR3 is CASSRGLAGGPDTQYF. DNA of the CDR3: TGTGCCAGCAGTAGGGGACTAGCGGGAGGGCCAGATACGCAGTATTTT.

The table lists this clonotype with a few counts. This chain joins TRBV28 and TRBJ2-2; D remains ambiguous. The germline CDR1 and CDR2 sequences are MDHEN and SYDVKM. The V end lost 6 bases, the J end lost 6 bases, and 11 bases lay between the germline ends. The CDR3 has 13 residues. The CDR3 protein is CASSSGLAGELFF. In DNA, the CDR3 is TGTGCCAGCAGCTCCGGATTGGCCGGGGAGCTGTTTTTT. Looking up the rest from reference TRBV28 and TRBJ2-2 gives the full variable domain: DVKVTQSSRYLVKRTGEKVFLECVQDMDHENMFWYRQDPGLGLRLIYFSYDVKMKEKGDIPEGYSVSREKKERFSLILESASTNQTSMYLCASSSGLAGELFFGEGSRLTVL.

This clonotype showed up many times. This rearrangement joins TRBV5-1 to TRBJ2-3; D is unresolved. Germline loops: CDR1 SGHRS, CDR2 YFSETQ. V lost 0 bases, J lost 0 bases, and 8 bases lay in between. The CDR3 has 15 residues. Here the CDR3 DNA reads TGCGCCAGCAGCTTGGAGGTTAGCAGCACAGATACGCAGTATTTT. Translation gives CASSLEVSSTDTQYF.

Of note for this clonotype: The junction shows a germline mismatch at one end, possibly a read error. This chain uses TRBV6-2 or TRBV6-3 with TRBJ1-2, with unresolved D. This CDR3 region has 15 residues. In germline, CDR1 is MNHEY, CDR2 SVGEGT. The CDR3 spells CANSDLLKTHRGYTF. The CDR3 bases are TGTGCCAACAGTGACCTCTTGAAAACCCATAGAGGCTACACCTTC.

This clonotype was recorded at least ten times. The chain combines TRBV20-1 with TRBJ1-5; D unresolved. Germline loops: CDR1 DFQATT, CDR2 SNEGSKA (reference sequence). The CDR3 runs to 13 residues. V gave up 6 bases and J gave up 2 bases, with 11 bases separating them. In nucleotides, the CDR3 is TGCAGTGCATACCCTTCAGGCAATCAGCCCCAGCATTTT. Its translation: CSAYPSGNQPQHF.

The sample holds a few counts of this clonotype. The chain couples TRBV3-1 to TRBJ2-1; D uncertain. The CDR3 covers 15 residues. Trimming removed 1 base at V and 7 bases at J, with 14 bases between. Germline lookup yields CDR1 LGHDT and CDR2 YNNKEL (reference sequence). The chain's CDR3 is CASSQVSRAWNEQFF. CDR3 nucleotides: TGTGCCAGCAGCCAAGTGAGCCGGGCCTGGAATGAGCAGTTCTTC.

The rearrangement links TRBV7-3 to TRBJ2-3, with TRBD2 identical over 8 bases. CDR1 and CDR2 from the germline V gene are SGHTA and FQGTGA. The V gene end was trimmed by 1 base and the J gene end by 2 bases; junction bases not matched to a gene: 2. This CDR3 has 15 amino acids. The chain's CDR3 is CASSLISGNTDTQYF. In DNA, the CDR3 is TGTGCCAGCAGCTTAATTAGCGGGAACACAGATACGCAGTATTTT.

This clonotype was recorded a few times. It may be a read error: a sequence one base away is much more abundant. The V and J genes are TRBV7-2 and TRBJ2-3; TRBD2 matches 8 bases. The CDR3 totals 15 residues. Losses at the gene ends were 1 base for V and 4 bases for J; bases not matched to a gene: 4. Germline loops: CDR1 SGHTA, CDR2 FQGNSA. The CDR3, as DNA: TGTGCCAGCAGCTTAGTGCGGGAGGTCTCAGATACGCAGTATTTT. It codes for CASSLVREVSDTQYF.

The J gene is TRBJ2-3, the V gene TRBV7-2; the D gene is possibly TRBD1 (6 bases). This CDR3 has 14 residues. Trimming stripped 6 bases from V and 4 bases from J, with 14 bases between. Germline CDR1 is SGHTA and CDR2 is FQGNSA. The CDR3 spells CASSVGALADTQYF. In DNA, the CDR3 is TGTGCCAGCAGTGTGGGGGCATTGGCAGATACGCAGTATTTT.

The table lists this clonotype with a few counts. This rearrangement joins TRBV27 to TRBJ2-7; 11 bases fit TRBD2. CDR3 length: 15 residues. Germline V lookup: CDR1 MNHEY, CDR2 SMNVEV (reference sequence). V lost 1 base and J lost 2; bases outside the gene matches: 1. CDR3 residues: CASSLYSGRAYEQYF. The CDR3 DNA is TGTGCCAGCAGTTTATATAGCGGGAGGGCCTACGAGCAGTACTTC.

To note about this clonotype: A much larger clone sits a single nucleotide away, making a read error possible. The chain carries TRBV10-3 and TRBJ2-1; 8 nucleotides align to TRBD2. Per germline, CDR1 ENHRY and CDR2 SYGVKD. Losses at the gene ends were 3 bases for V and 8 bases for J; bases not matched to a gene: 6. The CDR3 extends over 14 amino acids. The CDR3 sequence is CAISDPGGSDEQFF. CDR3 DNA: TGTGCCATCAGTGACCCGGGGGGGAGTGATGAGCAGTTCTTC.

This clonotype was seen a handful of times. V is TRBV6-1 and J is TRBJ2-1; D possibly corresponds to TRBD2 (7 bases). The V end was cut by 7 bases, the J end by 2 bases, with 18 bases between. There are 16 residues in the CDR3. In germline, CDR1 is MNHNS, CDR2 SASEGT. The chain's CDR3 is CASTRGGRGTYNEQFF. CDR3 nucleotides: TGTGCCAGCACCCGAGGAGGGAGGGGGACCTACAATGAGCAGTTCTTC.

J is TRBJ1-2 and V is TRBV28; 9 bases line up with TRBD1. V lost 4 bases, J lost 5 bases, and 8 bases stayed unmatched. Germline assignment: CDR1 MDHEN and CDR2 SYDVKM. CDR3 length: 15 amino acids. In DNA, the CDR3 is TGTGCCAGCAGTTCAGGGGGACAGGGCGTTTATGGCTACACCTTC. Translation gives CASSSGGQGVYGYTF.

This chain uses TRBV9 with TRBJ2-2, with a possible D match to TRBD1 (5 bases). The CDR3 has 16 amino acids. The germline gives CDR1 SGDLS, CDR2 YYNGEE. Trimming took off 0 bases at V and 2 bases at J, with 11 bases between the two ends. CDR3 coding DNA: TGTGCCAGCAGCGTAGAGGGGTCCTCCAACACCGGGGAGCTGTTTTTT. Its translation: CASSVEGSSNTGELFF.